A selection of T cell receptor beta chains follows, all from one sample in a study of T cell changes during pregnancy in multiple sclerosis. Repertoires were generated with immunoSEQ multiplex PCR, while TCRdb's copy carries only in-frame clones and drops some. Here the sample spans around 80,000 clones, about 90% being singletons. The sample was peripheral blood, taken before pregnancy. These receptors all stem from a female donor with multiple sclerosis, enrolled in a pregnancy study. CDR3s include the opening cysteine and the closing phenylalanine or tryptophan. A D gene is named only where the DNA matches it firmly. Part of the rows lack a size; the others show once, few, many or a class for expanded clones.

cdr3_nt: TGTGCCAGCGGCGGGACTTCCCAATACAATGAGCAGTTCTTC; cdr3_aa: CASGGTSQYNEQFF; j_call: TRBJ2-1; d_call: .; clone_size: .; v_call: TRBV2
cdr3_nt: TGTGCCAGCAGCTTAGATAGTCACAGGGTGGGCACTGAAGCTTTCTTT; cdr3_aa: CASSLDSHRVGTEAFF; j_call: TRBJ1-1; d_call: .; clone_size: .; v_call: TRBV7-2
cdr3_nt: TGTGCCACCAGCAAAGTTCTAGCGGGAGGAGGGTCCGAGCAGTACTTC; cdr3_aa: CATSKVLAGGGSEQYF; j_call: TRBJ2-7; d_call: TRBD2; clone_size: .; v_call: TRBV15
cdr3_nt: TGCGCCAGCAGCCGGGGACAGGGGAACACTGAAGCTTTCTTT; cdr3_aa: CASSRGQGNTEAFF; j_call: TRBJ1-1; d_call: TRBD1; clone_size: .; v_call: TRBV5-1
cdr3_nt: TGTGCCAGCAGTTCCCCGACAGTCTCTGGAAACACCATATATTTT; cdr3_aa: CASSSPTVSGNTIYF; j_call: TRBJ1-3; d_call: .; clone_size: .; v_call: TRBV28
cdr3_nt: TGTGCCAGTAGTCCATGGGGGACAGTGAACACTGAAGCTTTCTTT; cdr3_aa: CASSPWGTVNTEAFF; j_call: TRBJ1-1; d_call: TRBD1; clone_size: .; v_call: TRBV19
cdr3_nt: TGTGCCAGCAGTTACTCCAGACAGGGGGGGCAGCCCCAGCATTTT; cdr3_aa: CASSYSRQGGQPQHF; j_call: TRBJ1-5; d_call: TRBD1; clone_size: .; v_call: TRBV6-5
cdr3_nt: TGTGCCAGCAGTCGGAAGGGGGACAGGGCGTTTGGAAACACCATATATTTT; cdr3_aa: CASSRKGDRAFGNTIYF; j_call: TRBJ1-3; d_call: TRBD1; clone_size: once; v_call: TRBV27
cdr3_nt: TGTGCCAGCAGTGAGAGGACAGGGAAGGACGAGCAGTACTTC; cdr3_aa: CASSERTGKDEQYF; j_call: TRBJ2-7; d_call: TRBD1; clone_size: .; v_call: TRBV2
cdr3_nt: TGTGCCAGCAGTGAACAAGGGACAGGGCTGTTCGGGGAGCTGTTTTTT; cdr3_aa: CASSEQGTGLFGELFF; j_call: TRBJ2-2; d_call: TRBD1; clone_size: .; v_call: TRBV2
cdr3_nt: TGTGCCAGCAGTTTATCCGTGGCTCAGCCCCAGCATTTT; cdr3_aa: CASSLSVAQPQHF; j_call: TRBJ1-5; d_call: .; clone_size: .; v_call: TRBV27
cdr3_nt: TGTGCCAGTAGTATAGTTGGGGGGGCATATGGCTACACCTTC; cdr3_aa: CASSIVGGAYGYTF; j_call: TRBJ1-2; d_call: .; clone_size: .; v_call: TRBV19
cdr3_nt: TGTGCCAGCAGCTTGGGCGAGAACAATGAGCAGTTCTTC; cdr3_aa: CASSLGENNEQFF; j_call: TRBJ2-1; d_call: .; clone_size: .; v_call: TRBV5-4
cdr3_nt: TGTGCCAGCTCACCTCGACAGACACCTTCCCCTAGCACAGATACGCAGTATTTT; cdr3_aa: CASSPRQTPSPSTDTQYF; j_call: TRBJ2-3; d_call: .; clone_size: .; v_call: TRBV18
cdr3_nt: TGCGCCAGCAGCCAAGTCCCCCCAGGGGCAGTTAGTCAGCCCCAGCATTTT; cdr3_aa: CASSQVPPGAVSQPQHF; j_call: TRBJ1-5; d_call: .; clone_size: .; v_call: TRBV4-1
cdr3_nt: TGTGCCAGCAGTCCAGACAGGGTGGGTGAGCAGTTCTTC; cdr3_aa: CASSPDRVGEQFF; j_call: TRBJ2-1; d_call: TRBD1; clone_size: .; v_call: TRBV6-4
cdr3_nt: TGCGCCAGCAGCTTGGCCTCGGGTTTAGGAAATGAGCAGTTCTTC; cdr3_aa: CASSLASGLGNEQFF; j_call: TRBJ2-1; d_call: .; clone_size: .; v_call: TRBV5-1
cdr3_nt: TGTGCCAGCAGCCAAGAATTTGCAGGGACCGGGGAGCTGTTTTTT; cdr3_aa: CASSQEFAGTGELFF; j_call: TRBJ2-2; d_call: .; clone_size: .; v_call: TRBV14
cdr3_nt: TGTGCCAGCAGGGGACTAGCGGAGTCCTACGAGCAGTACTTC; cdr3_aa: CASRGLAESYEQYF; j_call: TRBJ2-7; d_call: TRBD2; clone_size: .; v_call: TRBV7-9
cdr3_nt: TGTGCCAGCTCCGGGACTCCTGGAAACACCATATATTTT; cdr3_aa: CASSGTPGNTIYF; j_call: TRBJ1-3; d_call: .; clone_size: .; v_call: TRBV18
cdr3_nt: TGTGCCAGCAGCTCTGCGGGGCGGAACACTGAAGCTTTCTTT; cdr3_aa: CASSSAGRNTEAFF; j_call: TRBJ1-1; d_call: .; clone_size: once; v_call: TRBV13
cdr3_nt: TGTGCCAGCAGCTCACCGGGACAGGTTCCCCACGAGCAGTACTTC; cdr3_aa: CASSSPGQVPHEQYF; j_call: TRBJ2-7; d_call: TRBD1; clone_size: .; v_call: TRBV7-2
cdr3_nt: TGCGCCAGCAGTCCTGGACTAGCGGGAGTTGGGACCCAGTACTTC; cdr3_aa: CASSPGLAGVGTQYF; j_call: TRBJ2-5; d_call: TRBD2; clone_size: .; v_call: TRBV4-3
cdr3_nt: TGCGCCAGCAGCGAGCTAGCGGGAGGAGGGCCCGGGGAGCTGTTTTTT; cdr3_aa: CASSELAGGGPGELFF; j_call: TRBJ2-2; d_call: TRBD2; clone_size: .; v_call: TRBV5-1
cdr3_nt: TGTGCCATCACTCAGGACAGGGACACTGAAGCTTTCTTT; cdr3_aa: CAITQDRDTEAFF; j_call: TRBJ1-1; d_call: TRBD1; clone_size: .; v_call: TRBV10-3
cdr3_nt: TGTGCCAGCAGATCCGACAGGGGGCGCTTCGAGCAGTACTTC; cdr3_aa: CASRSDRGRFEQYF; j_call: TRBJ2-7; d_call: TRBD1; clone_size: .; v_call: TRBV28
cdr3_nt: TGTGCCAGCAGCAAAGGCGGGAATAGCGGGAAGTTAGAGACCCAGTACTTC; cdr3_aa: CASSKGGNSGKLETQYF; j_call: TRBJ2-5; d_call: .; clone_size: .; v_call: TRBV21-1
cdr3_nt: TGTGCCAGCAGCTTAAGCGGAACAGGGAACACTGAAGCTTTCTTT; cdr3_aa: CASSLSGTGNTEAFF; j_call: TRBJ1-1; d_call: .; clone_size: .; v_call: TRBV7-3
cdr3_nt: TGTGCCATCCAGGGGGCGGGCAATGAGCAGTTCTTC; cdr3_aa: CAIQGAGNEQFF; j_call: TRBJ2-1; d_call: TRBD1; clone_size: .; v_call: TRBV2
cdr3_nt: TGCGCCAGCAGCTTGGAAGGAGTCTCTGGAAACACCATATATTTT; cdr3_aa: CASSLEGVSGNTIYF; j_call: TRBJ1-3; d_call: .; clone_size: .; v_call: TRBV5-1
cdr3_nt: TGCGCCAGCAGACAGCCGGGAGAGCCAAGCCTCATGGACTCTGGGGCCAACGTCCTGACTTTC; cdr3_aa: CASRQPGEPSLMDSGANVLTF; j_call: TRBJ2-6; d_call: .; clone_size: few; v_call: TRBV5-1
cdr3_nt: TGTGCCAGCAGTGGGCGGGGAGGGGGTAAAGAGACCCAGTACTTC; cdr3_aa: CASSGRGGGKETQYF; j_call: TRBJ2-5; d_call: .; clone_size: .; v_call: TRBV28
cdr3_nt: TGTGCCAGCAGCTCCCTCGGGCCCGCTAGGGGTGACGAGCAGTACTTC; cdr3_aa: CASSSLGPARGDEQYF; j_call: TRBJ2-7; d_call: .; clone_size: .; v_call: TRBV7-9
cdr3_nt: TGTGCCAGCAGTGCTAGCGGGAGAGAGAACTACGAGCAGTACTTC; cdr3_aa: CASSASGRENYEQYF; j_call: TRBJ2-7; d_call: TRBD2; clone_size: .; v_call: TRBV27
cdr3_nt: TGTGCCAGCTCACCACAAGGGACAGGGATGGGTTCGACCGGGGAGCTGTTTTTT; cdr3_aa: CASSPQGTGMGSTGELFF; j_call: TRBJ2-2; d_call: TRBD1; clone_size: .; v_call: TRBV18